The source of this T cell receptor beta chain is a study of blood T cell repertoires in COVID-19. Study information: From T cells, B-cell-depleted T cells, or PBMCs came the material, which was cDNA or gDNA.

The CDR3 spans 13 residues. The V and J ends lost 3 bases and 2 bases respectively, with 6 bases between them. Germline V gene lookup returns CDR1 SGHTA and CDR2 FQGTGA. Sequencing used immunoSEQ multiplex PCR; TCRdb keeps in-frame clones, though not all of them. The data show 150,000 to 200,000 clones, with approximately 86% seen just once and 8% to 10% held by the top ten. The V and J genes are TRBV7-3 and TRBJ2-3, with TRBD2 as a possible D gene (5 bases). The specimen sequenced was peripheral blood. The TCR originated in a man aged 55 to 70 with acute or convalescent COVID-19. The CDR3 DNA reads TGTGCCAGCAGCTTGGACTCCACAGATACGCAGTATTTT. This codes for CASSLDSTDTQYF.